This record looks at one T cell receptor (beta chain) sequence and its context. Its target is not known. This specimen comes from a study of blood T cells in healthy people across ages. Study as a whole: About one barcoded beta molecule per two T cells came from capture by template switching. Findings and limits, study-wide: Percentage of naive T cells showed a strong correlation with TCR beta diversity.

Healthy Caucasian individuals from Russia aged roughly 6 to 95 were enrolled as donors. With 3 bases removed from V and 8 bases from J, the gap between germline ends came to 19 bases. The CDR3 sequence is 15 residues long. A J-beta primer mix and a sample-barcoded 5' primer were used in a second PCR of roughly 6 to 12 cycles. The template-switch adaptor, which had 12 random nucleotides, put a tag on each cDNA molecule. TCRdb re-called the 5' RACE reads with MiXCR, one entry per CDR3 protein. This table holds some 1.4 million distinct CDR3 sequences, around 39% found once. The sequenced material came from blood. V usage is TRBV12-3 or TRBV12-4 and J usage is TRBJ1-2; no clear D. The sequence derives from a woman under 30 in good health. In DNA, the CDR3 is TGTGCCAGCAGTTTTTCAGTAGGTGGAGGAACGGGCTACACCTTC. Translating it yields CASSFSVGGGTGYTF.